Given below is one T cell receptor beta chain in context. These data are taken from a study of blood T cell repertoires in COVID-19. Across the whole study: From the United States, Italy and Spain came samples of acute and convalescent COVID-19. The analysed material was cDNA or gDNA that came from T cells, B-cell-depleted T cells, or PBMCs.

This CDR3 has 14 residues. The V end lost 3 bases, the J end lost 5 bases, and 11 bases lay between the germline ends. Germline lookup yields CDR1 MGHDK and CDR2 SYGVNS. Original processing notes: Counts of nucleated cells, estimated from reference gene primer amplification, were obtained. Sequenced by immunoSEQ multiplex PCR; TCRdb stores in-frame clones only, minus some. V and J calls plus clone size are reproduced from that table; the DNA served to infer D and trimming. Of about 140,000 clones listed, more than 70% are singletons. The sequencing input was peripheral blood. The source is a man in his fifties with active or convalescent COVID-19. The chain uses TRBV25-1 and TRBJ2-1, with TRBD1 as a possible D gene (6 bases). The DNA of the CDR3 is TGTGCCAGCAGTGATTACAGGGTGAACAATGAGCAGTTCTTC. Translating it yields CASSDYRVNNEQFF.